One sample yielded the 15 T cell receptor beta chains listed below, sequenced in a study of cytomegalovirus exposure and HLA in healthy donors. Sequencing used immunoSEQ multiplex PCR; TCRdb keeps in-frame clones, though not all of them. The sample contains 60,000 to 65,000 clones, 90% to 96% of which appear only once. Sequenced input: PBMCs. These TCRs come from a woman between 18 and 29 years old in good health and CMV-seronegative.

The rearrangement links TRBV5-1 to TRBJ2-1; TRBD2 matches at 11 bases. The CDR3 runs 15 residues. V lost 0 bases and J lost 8; bases outside the gene matches: 4. Germline CDR1 and CDR2: SGHRS and YFSETQ. The CDR3 reads CASSLVVAGGHEQFF. CDR3 bases: TGCGCCAGCAGCTTGGTAGTAGCGGGAGGGCATGAGCAGTTCTTC. The full variable domain, in which reference TRBV5-1 and TRBJ2-1 provide the parts outside the CDR3, is KAGVTQTPRYLIKTRGQQVTLSCSPISGHRSVSWYQQTPGQGLQFLFEYFSETQRNKGNFPGRFSGRQFSNSRSEMNVSTLELGDSALYLCASSLVVAGGHEQFFGPGTRLTVL.

The chain has TRBV4-3 and TRBJ1-4; 7 bases fit TRBD1. V lost 0 bases to trimming and J lost 0 bases; unmatched junction nucleotides: 10. This CDR3 has 19 amino acids. Germline CDR1 is LGHNA and CDR2 is YSLEER. CDR3 amino acids: CASSQDETGRRATNEKLFF. DNA for the CDR3: TGCGCCAGCAGCCAAGATGAGACAGGGAGGAGGGCAACTAATGAAAAACTGTTTTTT.

This chain joins TRBV6-1 and TRBJ1-5; TRBD1 might be the D (5 bases). V was trimmed by 5 bases and J by 1 base, leaving 9 bases between them. Germline V gives CDR1 MNHNS, CDR2 SASEGT. The CDR3 contains 14 residues. The CDR3 loop is CASSTRQSNQPQHF. Written as DNA, the CDR3 is TGTGCCAGCAGTACCCGACAGAGCAATCAGCCCCAGCATTTT.

The chain combines TRBV10-3 with TRBJ2-2; D possibly corresponds to TRBD2 (5 bases). This CDR3 is 15 amino acids long. V shed 0 bases and J shed 6 bases, with 11 bases lying between them. Germline CDR1 is ENHRY and CDR2 is SYGVKD. The CDR3 sequence: CAISESIRGPGELFF. The CDR3 DNA follows: TGTGCCATCAGTGAGTCGATTCGGGGTCCCGGGGAGCTGTTTTTT.

V is TRBV29-1 and J is TRBJ2-7; D call uncertain. The ends were cut back, 4 bases at V and 1 base at J, with 8 bases in the middle. Germline CDR1 SQVTM, CDR2 ANQGSEA. CDR3 size: 12 residues. The CDR3: CSVGAQSYEQYF. In DNA form, the CDR3 reads TGCAGCGTTGGAGCCCAATCCTACGAGCAGTACTTC.

A single count supports this clone. The genes are TRBV9 and TRBJ2-7; possibly TRBD2 for D (5 bases). With 0 bases removed from V and 3 bases from J, the gap between germline ends came to 22 bases. The CDR3 is 18 amino acids. Germline CDR1 reads SGDLS; CDR2 reads YYNGEE. Here the CDR3 reads CASSVGPGIGHVGYEQYF. The CDR3 DNA reads as TGTGCCAGCAGCGTAGGCCCGGGGATCGGTCATGTGGGCTACGAGCAGTACTTC. Supplemented by reference TRBV9 and TRBJ2-7, the full variable domain reads DSGVTQTPKHLITATGQRVTLRCSPRSGDLSVYWYQQSLDQGLQFLIQYYNGEERAKGNILERFSAQQFPDLHSELNLSSLELGDSALYFCASSVGPGIGHVGYEQYFGPGTRLTVT.

The CDR3 sequence: CASSLAGTRDSAYEQYF. CDR3 DNA: TGTGCCAGCAGCTTAGCGGGAACCCGGGACAGCGCCTACGAGCAGTACTTC. The rearrangement uses TRBV11-2 and TRBJ2-7, with 7 bases fitting TRBD1. Germline CDR1 SGHAT, CDR2 FQNNGV. Trimming cost V 1 base and J 2 bases; bases outside gene matches: 11. The CDR3 spans 17 residues. The full variable domain, rest sourced from reference TRBV11-2 and TRBJ2-7, is EAGVAQSPRYKIIEKRQSVAFWCNPISGHATLYWYQQILGQGPKLLIQFQNNGVVDDSQLPKDRFSAERLKGVDSTLKIQPAKLEDSAVYLCASSLAGTRDSAYEQYFGPGTRLTVT.

This chain links TRBV9 with TRBJ1-2, with D possibly being TRBD1 (6 bases). The CDR3 loop spans 14 amino acids. Deletions cut 0 bases from V and 8 bases from J, with 14 bases between. Germline-derived CDR1 and CDR2 are SGDLS and YYNGEE. CDR3 bases: TGTGCCAGCAGCGTAGCTACAGGGCCGGGGGGCTACACCTTC. Translation gives CASSVATGPGGYTF.

The rearrangement joins TRBV5-5 to TRBJ2-2, with 9 bases lining up with TRBD1. The CDR3 covers 16 residues. Germline CDR1 reads SGHKS; CDR2 reads YYEKEE (reference sequence). V shed 6 bases, J shed 2 bases, and the junction held 8 bases outside the gene matches. The CDR3 sequence: CASKRWGQGNTGELFF. The CDR3 bases are TGTGCCAGCAAGAGGTGGGGACAGGGTAACACCGGGGAGCTGTTTTTT.

The chain has TRBV19 and TRBJ1-5, with D unresolved. Germline V CDR1 and CDR2: LNHDA, SQIVND (reference sequence). This CDR3 comprises 14 residues. Trimming took off 10 bases at V and 0 bases at J, with 13 bases between the two ends. CDR3 loop: CATRHLTSNQPQHF. The CDR3 bases are TGTGCCACTCGACACCTTACTAGCAATCAGCCCCAGCATTTT.

The CDR3 DNA follows: TGTGCCAGCAGCTTGGGGCACCCGGGGACCCAGTACTTC. Translation: CASSLGHPGTQYF. The rearrangement uses TRBV7-3 and TRBJ2-5, with D perhaps TRBD1 (5 bases). Deletions cut 3 bases from V and 7 bases from J, with 12 bases between. Germline V CDR1 and CDR2: SGHTA, FQGTGA. The CDR3 loop spans 13 amino acids.

V gene TRBV7-2 combines with J gene TRBJ2-4, with 8 bases that match TRBD2. Germline values: CDR1 SGHTA, CDR2 FQGNSA. The V gene end was trimmed by 5 bases and the J gene end by 1 base; junction bases not matched to a gene: 16. The CDR3 contains 19 residues. CDR3 in amino acids: CASSRRTPIAGRAKNIQYF. CDR3 nucleotide sequence: TGTGCCAGCAGCCGGCGGACCCCGATAGCGGGACGGGCCAAAAACATTCAGTACTTC.

The rearrangement links TRBV15 to TRBJ2-7, with D possibly TRBD2 on 5 matching bases. Trimming cost V 5 bases and J 1 base, with 15 bases left between them. Germline CDR1 LNHNV, CDR2 YYDKDF (reference sequence). The CDR3 extends over 15 amino acids. In nucleotides, the CDR3 is TGTGCCACCAGCCCCCGGACCCAGCGGTCCTACGAGCAGTACTTC. As protein: CATSPRTQRSYEQYF.

The rearrangement links TRBV6-1 to TRBJ2-7; the match to TRBD1 covers 8 bases. In germline, CDR1 is MNHNS, CDR2 SASEGT. This CDR3 has 14 amino acids. With 10 bases clipped from V and 1 base from J, the junction kept 9 bases outside the gene matches. CDR3 nucleotide sequence: TGTGCCACCGCTAGGACAGGGCATTCCTACGAGCAGTACTTC. Its translation: CATARTGHSYEQYF.

CDR3 region: CASSLGRAGANVLTF. The CDR3 coding sequence is TGTGCCAGCAGTTTAGGCAGGGCTGGGGCCAACGTCCTGACTTTC. The chain combines TRBV28 with TRBJ2-6; a weak D match, TRBD1 (5 bases). CDR3 length equals 15 residues. V lost 2 bases and J 2 bases, leaving 7 bases between the germline ends. Germline CDR1 MDHEN, CDR2 SYDVKM.